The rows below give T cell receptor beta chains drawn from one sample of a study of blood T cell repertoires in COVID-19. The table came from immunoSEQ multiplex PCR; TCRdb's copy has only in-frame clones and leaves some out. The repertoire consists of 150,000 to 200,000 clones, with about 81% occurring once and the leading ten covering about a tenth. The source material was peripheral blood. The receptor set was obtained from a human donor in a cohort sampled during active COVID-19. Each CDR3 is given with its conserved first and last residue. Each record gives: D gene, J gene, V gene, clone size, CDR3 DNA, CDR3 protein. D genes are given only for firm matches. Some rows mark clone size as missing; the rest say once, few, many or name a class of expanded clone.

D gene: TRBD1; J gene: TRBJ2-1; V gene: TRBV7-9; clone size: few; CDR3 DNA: TGTGCCAGCAGCCGGACAGGGGATGAGCAGTTCTTC; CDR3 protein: CASSRTGDEQFF
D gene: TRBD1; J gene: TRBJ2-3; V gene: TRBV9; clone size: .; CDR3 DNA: TGTGCCAGCAGCCCAACCGCCCGGGACAGGGACACAGATACGCAGTATTTT; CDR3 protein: CASSPTARDRDTDTQYF
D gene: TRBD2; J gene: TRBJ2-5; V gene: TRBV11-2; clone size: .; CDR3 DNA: TGTGCCAGCAGCTTTAGCGGGGGCGAAGAGACCCAGTACTTC; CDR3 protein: CASSFSGGEETQYF
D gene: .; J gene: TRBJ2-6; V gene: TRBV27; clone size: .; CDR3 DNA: TGTGCCAGCAGTTTAGTGGGCTCCAGCTCTGGGGCCAACGTCCTGACTTTC; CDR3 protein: CASSLVGSSSGANVLTF
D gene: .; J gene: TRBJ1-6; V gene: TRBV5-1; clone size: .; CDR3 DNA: TGCGCCAGCAGCTTCCTCCGGGCCAAAGGGGATTCACCCCTCCACTTT; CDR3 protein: CASSFLRAKGDSPLHF
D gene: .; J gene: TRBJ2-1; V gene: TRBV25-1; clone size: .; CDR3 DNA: TGTGCCAGCAGTGAGGGACTTGAGCAGTTCTTC; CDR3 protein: CASSEGLEQFF
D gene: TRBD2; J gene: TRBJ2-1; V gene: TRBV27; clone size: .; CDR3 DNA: TGTGCCAGCAGTTTGGAACTAGCGGGGTCCGGTGAGCAGTTCTTC; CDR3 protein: CASSLELAGSGEQFF
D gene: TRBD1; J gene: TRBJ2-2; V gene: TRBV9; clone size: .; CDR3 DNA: TGTGCCAGCAGCCCCTCACAGGGGACAAACACCGGGGAGCTGTTTTTT; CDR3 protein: CASSPSQGTNTGELFF
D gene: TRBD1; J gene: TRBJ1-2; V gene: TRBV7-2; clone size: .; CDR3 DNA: TGTGCCAGCAGCGCGAGCAGGGGGCTGATTAGCCGGTATGGCTACACCTTC; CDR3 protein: CASSASRGLISRYGYTF
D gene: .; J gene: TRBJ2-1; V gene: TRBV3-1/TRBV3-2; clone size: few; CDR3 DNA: TGTGCCAGCAGCCCTCAGGGGTCTAGCGGACCCTACAATGAGCAGTTCTTC; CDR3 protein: CASSPQGSSGPYNEQFF
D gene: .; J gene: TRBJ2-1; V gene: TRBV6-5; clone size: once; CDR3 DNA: TGTGCCAGCAGTTACTTTAGATCGGTCAATGAGCAGTTCTTC; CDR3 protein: CASSYFRSVNEQFF
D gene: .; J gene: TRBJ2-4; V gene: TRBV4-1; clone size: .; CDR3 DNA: TGCGCCAGCAGCCAACAACAGGGTTACATTCAGTACTTC; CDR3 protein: CASSQQQGYIQYF
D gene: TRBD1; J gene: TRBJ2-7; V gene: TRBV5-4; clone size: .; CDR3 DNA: TGTGCCAGCAGCTTGCCGGGACAGGGCCACGAGCAGTACTTC; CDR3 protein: CASSLPGQGHEQYF
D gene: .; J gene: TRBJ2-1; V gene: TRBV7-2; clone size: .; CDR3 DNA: TGTGCCAGCAGCTTAAGACTGCCGGAGCAGTTCTTC; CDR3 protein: CASSLRLPEQFF
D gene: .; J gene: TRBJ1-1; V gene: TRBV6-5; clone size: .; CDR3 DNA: TGTGCCAGCCGCCCAGACGGGTACGTGAACACTGAAGCTTTCTTT; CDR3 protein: CASRPDGYVNTEAFF
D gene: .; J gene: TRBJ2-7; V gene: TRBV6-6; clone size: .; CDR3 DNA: TGTGCCAGCACCCTGACCCGGGGGGCCAGCGAGCAGTACTTC; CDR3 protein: CASTLTRGASEQYF
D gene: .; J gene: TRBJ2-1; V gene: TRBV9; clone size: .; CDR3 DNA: TGTGCCAGCAGTGGGCAGGGGTCCTACAATGAGCAGTTCTTC; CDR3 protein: CASSGQGSYNEQFF
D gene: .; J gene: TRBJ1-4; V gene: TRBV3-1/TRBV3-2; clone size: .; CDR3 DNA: TGTGCCAGCAGCCAAGTAGCCGGGATAAGTGAAAAACTGTTTTTT; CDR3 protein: CASSQVAGISEKLFF
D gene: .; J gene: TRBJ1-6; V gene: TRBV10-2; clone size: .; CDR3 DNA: TGCGCCAGCAGTGTAGGGGGGGCGGCTTCACCCCTCCACTTT; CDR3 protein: CASSVGGAASPLHF
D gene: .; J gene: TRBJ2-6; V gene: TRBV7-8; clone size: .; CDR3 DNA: TGTGCCAGCAGCCCCTTTCGGGGTAAAGGATGGGGGGCCAACGTCCTGACTTTC; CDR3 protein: CASSPFRGKGWGANVLTF
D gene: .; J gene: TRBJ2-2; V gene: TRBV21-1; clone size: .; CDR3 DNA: TGTGCCAGCAGCAAAGATGAAGGACAGGGGGAGTGCACCGGGGAGCTGTTTTTT; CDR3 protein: CASSKDEGQGECTGELFF
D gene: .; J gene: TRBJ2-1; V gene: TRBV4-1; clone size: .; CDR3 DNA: TGCGCCAGCAGCCTCCCACTTGCTACAGCCTACAATGAGCAGTTCTTC; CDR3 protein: CASSLPLATAYNEQFF
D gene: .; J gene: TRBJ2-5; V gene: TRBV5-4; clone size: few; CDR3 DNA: TGTGCCAGCGGGGGGGGGCCAGGGAAAGAGACCCAGTACTTC; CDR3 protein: CASGGGPGKETQYF
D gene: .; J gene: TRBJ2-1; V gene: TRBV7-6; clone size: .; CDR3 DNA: TGTGCCAGCAGCTTAGGACAGATATCCTACAATGAGCAGTTCTTC; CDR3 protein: CASSLGQISYNEQFF
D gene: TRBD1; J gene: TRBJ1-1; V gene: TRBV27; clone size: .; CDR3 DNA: TGTGCCAGCAGGACAGGGTACGGTGAAGCTTTCTTT; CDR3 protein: CASRTGYGEAFF